The sequence of this TCR beta chain was determined in a study of CD8 T cells in ankylosing spondylitis. Study results and limitations: The study identified a TCR beta motif of roughly eight highly homologous variants that appeared characteristic of ankylosing spondylitis blood.

TCRdb used MiXCR to reprocess the 5' RACE reads, holding one entry per CDR3 protein. The sample holds roughly 90,000 distinct CDR3 sequences, roughly 9% seen once. Turning to this clonotype: Its antigen is still unknown.

Sequencing was carried out using blood, either unsorted or a sorted T cell fraction (not recorded which). This clonotype originated in a male donor with ankylosing spondylitis.

The CDR3 nucleotides are TGTGCCAGCAGTTTAAACGCTGAAGCTTTCTTT. As protein: CASSLNAEAFF. V and J are TRBV12-3 or TRBV12-4 and TRBJ1-1, with D unresolved. V was shortened by 2 bases and J by 6 bases, with 4 bases between the two germline ends. The CDR3 has 11 amino acids.